This entry is about one T cell receptor beta chain. This sample stems from a study of T cell responses to AZD1222 COVID-19 vaccine. The assay was immunoSEQ multiplex PCR, and TCRdb's table has in-frame clones only and misses some. The sample lists some 98,000 clones, roughly 84% occurring once. Trimming shortened V by 0 bases and J by 6 bases, and 14 bases separated the two germline ends. The V gene's germline CDR1 is LNHNV and CDR2 YYDKDF (reference sequence). The length of the CDR3 is 15 residues. Sequences were derived from peripheral blood, sampled on day 0 of AZD1222 vaccination. This clonotype was obtained from an adult in good health. The rearrangement uses TRBV15 and TRBJ1-2, with D possibly TRBD1 on 5 matching bases. CDR3 protein: CATSRDRLGGDGYTF. DNA for the CDR3: TGTGCCACCAGCAGAGATCGGCTGGGGGGAGATGGCTACACCTTC.